These T cell receptor beta chains were read from a single sample in a study of blood T cell repertoires in COVID-19. Here immunoSEQ multiplex PCR was the method, and the copy in TCRdb shows in-frame clones only, minus some. The sample shows over 60,000 clones, 82% of them seen only once. The sequenced sample consisted of peripheral blood. Receptors were obtained from a human donor in a cohort sampled during active COVID-19. CDR3s include the opening cysteine and the closing phenylalanine or tryptophan. The order of the fields is clone size, J gene, D gene, V gene, CDR3 protein, CDR3 DNA. D genes are given only for firm matches. Size tells how often a clone was seen (once, few, many) or the class of an expanded clone, and some rows leave it out.

clone size: .; J gene: TRBJ2-5; D gene: TRBD2; V gene: TRBV7-9; CDR3 protein: CASSPGRAGDRWETQYF; CDR3 DNA: TGTGCCAGCAGCCCTGGAAGAGCGGGGGATCGGTGGGAGACCCAGTACTTC
clone size: once; J gene: TRBJ2-7; D gene: .; V gene: TRBV5-1; CDR3 protein: CASSQAMGTEQYF; CDR3 DNA: TGCGCCAGCAGCCAGGCCATGGGCACCGAGCAGTACTTC
clone size: .; J gene: TRBJ2-7; D gene: .; V gene: TRBV5-1; CDR3 protein: CASSLETGFSYEQYF; CDR3 DNA: TGCGCCAGCAGCTTGGAGACAGGATTCTCCTACGAGCAGTACTTC
clone size: .; J gene: TRBJ2-5; D gene: .; V gene: TRBV14; CDR3 protein: CASSRVRETQYF; CDR3 DNA: TGTGCCAGCAGCCGTGTTCGGGAGACCCAGTACTTC
clone size: .; J gene: TRBJ2-7; D gene: .; V gene: TRBV9; CDR3 protein: CASSVNPGNSYEQYF; CDR3 DNA: TGTGCCAGCAGCGTAAACCCCGGGAACTCCTACGAGCAGTACTTC
clone size: .; J gene: TRBJ1-5; D gene: .; V gene: TRBV29-1; CDR3 protein: CSVEVGGGQPQHF; CDR3 DNA: TGCAGCGTTGAGGTAGGGGGGGGTCAGCCCCAGCATTTT
clone size: .; J gene: TRBJ2-7; D gene: .; V gene: TRBV9; CDR3 protein: CASSVVRFQYF; CDR3 DNA: TGTGCCAGCAGCGTAGTGCGGTTTCAGTACTTC
clone size: .; J gene: TRBJ2-5; D gene: TRBD2; V gene: TRBV29-1; CDR3 protein: CSVGLGGGVETQYF; CDR3 DNA: TGCAGCGTTGGATTGGGCGGGGGGGTAGAGACCCAGTACTTC
clone size: .; J gene: TRBJ2-7; D gene: .; V gene: TRBV18; CDR3 protein: CASSPPAGRLYEQYF; CDR3 DNA: TGTGCCAGCTCACCACCGGCAGGGAGGCTCTACGAGCAGTACTTC
clone size: .; J gene: TRBJ1-3; D gene: TRBD1; V gene: TRBV6-5; CDR3 protein: CASSTGVRSGNTIYF; CDR3 DNA: TGTGCCAGCAGTACAGGGGTGCGCTCTGGAAACACCATATATTTT
clone size: few; J gene: TRBJ2-7; D gene: .; V gene: TRBV5-5; CDR3 protein: CASSSTGSYEQYF; CDR3 DNA: TGTGCCAGCAGCTCGACGGGGTCTTACGAGCAGTACTTC
clone size: .; J gene: TRBJ1-3; D gene: TRBD1; V gene: TRBV18; CDR3 protein: CASSNGQGLSSGNTIYF; CDR3 DNA: TGTGCCAGCTCAAATGGACAGGGGCTCTCCTCTGGAAACACCATATATTTT
clone size: .; J gene: TRBJ1-1; D gene: .; V gene: TRBV5-1; CDR3 protein: CASSLGENTEAFF; CDR3 DNA: TGCGCCAGCAGCTTAGGAGAGAACACTGAAGCTTTCTTT
clone size: .; J gene: TRBJ1-3; D gene: .; V gene: TRBV5-1; CDR3 protein: CASSPQVSGNTIYF; CDR3 DNA: TGCGCCAGCAGCCCACAGGTTTCTGGAAACACCATATATTTT
clone size: .; J gene: TRBJ1-2; D gene: .; V gene: TRBV6-6; CDR3 protein: CASSFTRTAPSYGYTF; CDR3 DNA: TGTGCCAGCAGTTTTACTCGGACAGCTCCTTCCTATGGCTACACCTTC
clone size: .; J gene: TRBJ1-6; D gene: .; V gene: TRBV5-8; CDR3 protein: CASSPSSPLHF; CDR3 DNA: TGTGCCAGCAGCCCCTCCTCACCCCTCCACTTT
clone size: few; J gene: TRBJ1-6; D gene: TRBD1; V gene: TRBV30; CDR3 protein: CAQGGSRNSPLHF; CDR3 DNA: TGTGCCCAAGGGGGCTCGAGGAATTCACCCCTCCACTTT
clone size: .; J gene: TRBJ1-6; D gene: TRBD1; V gene: TRBV5-5; CDR3 protein: CASSSRTGVNNSPLHF; CDR3 DNA: TGTGCCAGCAGCTCCCGGACAGGGGTGAATAATTCACCCCTCCACTTT
clone size: .; J gene: TRBJ2-7; D gene: .; V gene: TRBV5-4; CDR3 protein: CASSLTGTYEQYF; CDR3 DNA: TGTGCCAGCAGCTTGACCGGTACCTACGAGCAGTACTTC
clone size: .; J gene: TRBJ2-7; D gene: .; V gene: TRBV5-1; CDR3 protein: CASSSQGGLYEQYF; CDR3 DNA: TGCGCCAGCAGCTCACAGGGTGGGCTCTACGAGCAGTACTTC
clone size: .; J gene: TRBJ1-1; D gene: .; V gene: TRBV3-1/TRBV3-2; CDR3 protein: CASSPNIGGATEAFF; CDR3 DNA: TGTGCCAGCAGCCCCAATATTGGGGGGGCCACTGAAGCTTTCTTT
clone size: .; J gene: TRBJ1-5; D gene: TRBD1; V gene: TRBV2; CDR3 protein: CASMSGQGNQPQHF; CDR3 DNA: TGTGCCAGCATGTCTGGACAGGGGAATCAGCCCCAGCATTTT